The next 23 T cell receptor beta chains were all read from a single sample in a study of CD8 T cells in Susac syndrome (dated by TCRdb to about 2019). The protocol used for the library was the immunoSEQ multiplex PCR assay. RNA was extracted using the RNeasy kit, and roughly 0.5 to 1 microgram was reverse transcribed with random hexamers. TCRdb reprocessed the public reads (quality trimming at Q25 with fastp, clone calling with MiXCR) and kept in-frame beta chains. One record per CDR3 amino acid sequence lists the most common genes and DNA. The table for this sample lists some 300,000 distinct CDR3 sequences; over 75% of them were counted only once. The ten largest account for approximately 0.2% of the sample. The sample consisted of CD8+ T cells from PBMCs. These receptors all come from a human donor with multiple sclerosis.

The chain uses TRBV30 and TRBJ1-2, with D possibly matching TRBD1 (5 bases). Looked up from germline, CDR1 is GTSNPN and CDR2 is SVGIG (reference sequence). The CDR3 is 15 amino acids. Trimming took off 0 bases at V and 3 bases at J, with 14 bases between the two ends. CDR3 nucleotides: TGTGCCTGGAGTGTTTTCCGGGGCAGGGACTATGGCTACACCTTC. Its protein product is CAWSVFRGRDYGYTF. The full variable domain, completed using reference TRBV30 and TRBJ1-2, is SQTIHQWPATLVQPVGSPLSLECTVEGTSNPNLYWYRQAAGRGLQLLFYSVGIGQISSEVPQNLSASRPQDRQFILSSKKLLLSDSGFYLCAWSVFRGRDYGYTFGSGTRLTVV.

The rearrangement uses TRBV24-1 and TRBJ1-1, with TRBD1 matching over 11 bases. CDR1 and CDR2 from the germline V gene are KGHDR and SFDVKD. The CDR3 spans 16 residues. After removal of 4 bases from V and 1 base from J, the junction contained 4 bases not matched to a gene. The CDR3 is CATSEGTGGSNTEAFF. The CDR3 DNA is TGTGCCACCAGTGAGGGGACAGGGGGTTCGAACACTGAAGCTTTCTTT.

The rearrangement joins TRBV6-2 or TRBV6-3 to TRBJ2-1; the match to TRBD2 covers 9 bases. V trimming: 2 bases; J trimming: 2 bases; junction bases outside the gene matches: 4. The CDR3 extends over 16 amino acids. Germline V lookup: CDR1 MNHEY, CDR2 SVGEGT. The CDR3 nucleotides read TGTGCCAGCAGTTACAGGGCTAGCGGGACCTACAATGAGCAGTTCTTC. Translating gives CASSYRASGTYNEQFF.

The chain employs TRBV12-3 or TRBV12-4 and TRBJ2-7; the D is unclear. Trimming removed 1 base from V and 4 bases from J, with 11 bases in between. The length of the CDR3 is 14 residues. The CDR3 DNA is TGTGCCAGCAGTTTAGTTGGTCCGAGTTACGAGCAGTACTTC. It translates to CASSLVGPSYEQYF.

The chain is built from TRBV13 and TRBJ1-4, with D unclear. The CDR3 covers 14 residues. Germline V gene lookup returns CDR1 PRHDT and CDR2 FYEKMQ (reference sequence). V was pared by 2 bases and J by 8 bases, with 12 bases between. CDR3 in DNA: TGTGCCAGCAGCTTATGGCAGGTGGCGGAAAAACTGTTTTTT. Protein product: CASSLWQVAEKLFF.

V is TRBV19 and J is TRBJ2-7; no reliable D call. CDR1 and CDR2 (germline): LNHDA, SQIVND (reference sequence). V lost 7 bases and J 2 bases, leaving 12 bases between the germline ends. This CDR3 region has 13 residues. The CDR3 nucleotides are TGTGCCAGTACCCCCGGCTCGACCTACGAGCAGTACTTC. Protein: CASTPGSTYEQYF.

This clonotype was detected a few times. The chain joins TRBV27 to TRBJ2-7; D is undetermined. Germline assignment: CDR1 MNHEY and CDR2 SMNVEV (reference sequence). The CDR3 spans 11 residues. The V end lost 4 bases, the J end lost 5 bases, and 6 bases lay between the germline ends. In nucleotides, the CDR3 is TGTGCCAGCAGTTATGGACACGAGCAGTACTTC. Its translation: CASSYGHEQYF.

This clonotype was recorded only once. The V and J genes are TRBV7-9 and TRBJ2-1, with a tentative D call TRBD2 (5 bases). This CDR3 has 14 amino acids. The V gene lost 5 bases and the J gene lost 7 bases, with 15 bases spanning the gap. Looked up from germline, CDR1 is SEHNR and CDR2 is FQNEAQ (reference sequence). CDR3 coding DNA: TGTGCCAGCAGCGGCCCGGGCCTAGCAAATGAGCAGTTCTTC. It specifies CASSGPGLANEQFF.

The CDR3 DNA follows: TGTGCCAGCAGGATCGGGGTTGAAGCTTTCTTT. Protein: CASRIGVEAFF. The V call is TRBV6-2 or TRBV6-3, the J call TRBJ1-1; D is ambiguous. Trimming took off 6 bases at V and 7 bases at J, with 9 bases between the two ends. Germline assignment: CDR1 MNHEY and CDR2 SVGEGT. CDR3 size: 11 residues.

The V gene is TRBV20-1, the J gene TRBJ2-1; D is uncertain. Germline lookup yields CDR1 DFQATT and CDR2 SNEGSKA (reference sequence). CDR3 size: 11 residues. V gave up 2 bases and J gave up 9 bases, with 8 bases separating them. The CDR3 coding sequence is TGCAGTGCTAGAAACAGTCGTGAGCAGTTCTTC. Its protein is CSARNSREQFF.

The V call is TRBV19, the J call TRBJ2-3; TRBD2 matches 9 bases. Germline trimming cut 2 bases from V and 3 bases from J; bases unmatched to any gene: 3. There are 15 residues in the CDR3. Germline CDR1 is LNHDA and CDR2 is SQIVND (reference sequence). Here the CDR3 DNA reads TGTGCCAGTAGTATACGGACTAGCGCTACAGATACGCAGTATTTT. Translation gives CASSIRTSATDTQYF.

The V gene is TRBV12-3 or TRBV12-4, the J gene TRBJ1-4, with a tentative D call TRBD1 (6 bases). V was trimmed by 3 bases and J by 7 bases, leaving 12 bases between them. The CDR3 covers 14 residues. CDR3 bases: TGTGCCAGCAGTTTTTTACAGGGAGCTGAAAAACTGTTTTTT. It translates to CASSFLQGAEKLFF.

The table lists this clonotype with a few counts. The genes are TRBV7-2 and TRBJ1-1, with 7 bases matching TRBD1. The V gene end was trimmed by 3 bases and the J gene end by 7 bases; junction bases not matched to a gene: 5. This CDR3 has 13 amino acids. Germline V lookup: CDR1 SGHTA, CDR2 FQGNSA. As DNA, the CDR3 is TGTGCCAGCAGCTTTTCAGGGGGAGGTGAAGCTTTCTTT. Translating gives CASSFSGGGEAFF.

In its sample, this clonotype was seen a few times. V usage is TRBV7-4 and J usage is TRBJ1-2, with 9 positions matching TRBD1. The CDR3 covers 17 residues. V lost 6 bases, J lost 0 bases, and 11 bases stayed unmatched. Germline loops: CDR1 SGHVT, CDR2 SQSDAQ. The CDR3 here is CASSLRTGAKANYGYTF. The DNA of the CDR3 is TGTGCCAGCAGTCTCAGGACAGGGGCCAAAGCTAACTATGGCTACACCTTC.

This rearrangement joins TRBV20-1 to TRBJ2-2, with D possibly called TRBD1 or TRBD2 (5 bases each). Germline V gene lookup returns CDR1 DFQATT and CDR2 SNEGSKA (reference sequence). This CDR3 region has 13 residues. CDR3 bases: TGCAGCGCGCGGCTGGGGGATAGCGGGGAGCTGTTTTTT. Protein product: CSARLGDSGELFF.

The gene calls are TRBV11-2 and TRBJ2-1; D is perhaps TRBD1 (6 bases). CDR1 SGHAT and CDR2 FQNNGV come from the germline V gene. Between the trimmed V and J ends, which lost 7 bases and 4 bases, there was a span of 11 bases. The CDR3 extends over 13 amino acids. The DNA of the CDR3 is TGTGCCAGCAACGGACAGAAATACAATGAGCAGTTCTTC. The encoded protein is CASNGQKYNEQFF.

The rearrangement joins TRBV7-2 to TRBJ1-5; D uncertain. V was trimmed by 1 base and J by 6 bases, leaving 4 bases between them. CDR3 length equals 12 residues. Germline V lookup: CDR1 SGHTA, CDR2 FQGNSA. The CDR3: CASSLVSQPQHF. The CDR3 DNA reads as TGTGCCAGCAGCTTAGTGAGTCAGCCCCAGCATTTT. The complete variable domain, with remaining parts taken from reference TRBV7-2 and TRBJ1-5, reads GAGVSQSPSNKVTEKGKDVELRCDPISGHTALYWYRQSLGQGLEFLIYFQGNSAPDKSGLPSDRFSAERTGGSVSTLTIQRTQQEDSAVYLCASSLVSQPQHFGDGTRLSIL.

The V and J genes are TRBV19 and TRBJ2-7; 9 bases fit TRBD2. CDR1 LNHDA and CDR2 SQIVND come from the germline V gene (reference sequence). CDR3 length: 15 amino acids. Trimming at V came to 5 bases and at J to 0 bases, leaving 5 bases not matched to a gene. Here the CDR3 reads CASSLLAGTSYEQYF. In DNA, the CDR3 is TGTGCCAGTAGTCTGCTAGCGGGGACCTCCTACGAGCAGTACTTC.

The chain links TRBV27 to TRBJ2-2; tentatively, D is TRBD1 (5 bases). The V end was cut by 6 bases, the J end by 4 bases, with 18 bases between. The germline gives CDR1 MNHEY, CDR2 SMNVEV (reference sequence). This CDR3 is built from 16 residues. CDR3 sequence reads: CASSSYRSPLTGELFF. The CDR3 coding sequence is TGTGCCAGCAGCTCCTACAGGAGTCCCCTCACCGGGGAGCTGTTTTTT.

Comment on this clonotype: This CDR3 is missing its conserved last phenylalanine or tryptophan, likely due to a read error. The rearrangement joins TRBV23-1 to TRBJ1-5; D gene uncertain. TRBV23-1 carries the ORF label, with uncertain function. The ends were cut back, 6 bases at V and 2 bases at J, with 5 bases in the middle. The CDR3 sequence is 12 residues long. Here the CDR3 reads CASRVCNQPQHL. CDR3 DNA: TGCGCCAGCAGGGTATGCAATCAGCCCCAGCATCTT.

This clonotype appeared once. V usage is TRBV19 and J usage is TRBJ2-3; D perhaps matches TRBD2 (5 bases). Trimming left V 5 bases short and J 3 bases short, with 18 bases between. This CDR3 region has 16 residues. The V gene's germline CDR1 is LNHDA and CDR2 SQIVND (reference sequence). Here the CDR3 DNA reads TGTGCCAGTAGTCCGCGGACTGGGGATGTGACAGATACGCAGTATTTT. Protein: CASSPRTGDVTDTQYF.

The chain links TRBV27 to TRBJ2-3, with 7 bases fitting TRBD2. V was pared by 3 bases and J by 5 bases, with 14 bases of the junction left unmatched. This CDR3 is built from 17 residues. CDR1 MNHEY and CDR2 SMNVEV come from the germline V gene (reference sequence). CDR3 DNA sequence: TGTGCCAGCAGTTTCAATCGCGGGGGTGGGACCGGAGATACGCAGTATTTT. Protein: CASSFNRGGGTGDTQYF.

The sample holds a few counts of this clonotype. The rearrangement joins TRBV28 to TRBJ1-1; D gene ambiguous. This CDR3 region has 11 residues. Between the trimmed V and J ends, which lost 1 base and 5 bases, there was a span of 2 bases. Germline CDR1 and CDR2: MDHEN and SYDVKM. CDR3 residues: CASSLLTEAFF. For the CDR3, the DNA is TGTGCCAGCAGTTTATTGACTGAAGCTTTCTTT. Supplemented by reference TRBV28 and TRBJ1-1, the full variable domain reads DVKVTQSSRYLVKRTGEKVFLECVQDMDHENMFWYRQDPGLGLRLIYFSYDVKMKEKGDIPEGYSVSREKKERFSLILESASTNQTSMYLCASSLLTEAFFGQGTRLTVV.